These 31 T cell receptor beta chains share one sample of origin, sequenced in a study of CD8+CD57+ T cells in acquired aplastic anemia. The TCR beta profiling, which covered VDJ combination and CDR3 sequence, was carried out using genomic DNA as the template. TCRdb reprocessed the reads via MiXCR and lists one record per CDR3 protein. The repertoire includes about 150,000 distinct CDR3 sequences, just over 50% of them detected once, and around 12% sits in the top ten. Patients selected for sequencing had displayed CD8+CD57+ cell expansion by flow cytometry. The sequenced sample was sorted CD4+, CD8+, or CD8+CD57+ T cells (not recorded which) from PBMCs. The source of these receptors is a human donor with aplastic anemia.

This clonotype was recorded many times. The chain joins TRBV5-1 to TRBJ2-7; D unresolved. V gave up 0 bases and J gave up 4 bases, with 14 bases separating them. The CDR3 sequence is 15 residues long. Germline V gene data show CDR1 as SGHRS and CDR2 as YFSETQ. CDR3 sequence reads: CASSLEPNPFYEQYF. DNA of the CDR3: TGCGCCAGCAGCTTGGAACCCAACCCGTTTTACGAGCAGTACTTC.

This clonotype was seen ten or more times. The rearrangement links TRBV6-5 to TRBJ1-6; D remains unclear. The germline V gene has CDR1 MNHEY and CDR2 SVGAGI. Between the trimmed V and J ends, which lost 2 bases and 9 bases, there was a span of 11 bases. The CDR3 covers 14 residues. This CDR3 reads CASSYASITSPLHF. CDR3 nucleotides: TGTGCCAGCAGTTACGCCAGTATCACTTCACCCCTCCACTTT.

This clonotype was observed many times. The V call is TRBV6-1, the J call TRBJ1-1; 7 bases agree with TRBD1. In germline, CDR1 is MNHNS, CDR2 SASEGT. This CDR3 region has 15 residues. The trim removed 6 bases at V and 1 base at J, leaving 8 bases unmatched. The CDR3 is CASREIGTANTEAFF. The DNA for the CDR3 is TGTGCCAGCAGGGAAATAGGGACAGCGAACACTGAAGCTTTCTTT.

The chain carries TRBV7-2 and TRBJ2-7; 11 nucleotides agree with TRBD2. The CDR3 contains 15 residues. Unmatched junction bases numbered 7, after V lost 6 bases and J lost 3 bases. Germline loops: CDR1 SGHTA, CDR2 FQGNSA. The CDR3 DNA is TGTGCCAGCAGTCACGGGACTAGCGGCCACTACGAGCAGTACTTC. Residues: CASSHGTSGHYEQYF.

The chain has TRBV20-1 and TRBJ1-2, with D perhaps TRBD1 (5 bases). CDR3 length: 12 amino acids. CDR1 DFQATT and CDR2 SNEGSKA come from the germline V gene (reference sequence). V lost 3 bases, J lost 7 bases, and 12 bases lay in between. The CDR3 here is CSASPGGGGYTF. In nucleotides, the CDR3 is TGCAGTGCTAGCCCTGGGGGTGGTGGCTACACCTTC.

This clonotype occurred many times. V and J are TRBV6-4 and TRBJ2-1; 11 bases fit TRBD1. In germline, CDR1 is MRHNA, CDR2 SNTAGT. V dropped 4 bases and J dropped 3; count of bases not matched to a gene: 5. The CDR3 sequence is 16 residues long. CDR3 region: CASSASGTGGYNEQFF. Written as DNA, the CDR3 is TGTGCCAGCAGTGCCTCCGGGACAGGGGGCTACAATGAGCAGTTCTTC.

V is TRBV29-1 and J is TRBJ1-2, with D perhaps matching TRBD1 (6 bases). Trimming took 1 base from V and 8 from J, leaving 17 bases between them. Looked up from germline, CDR1 is SQVTM and CDR2 is ANQGSEA. This CDR3 has 14 residues. In nucleotides, the CDR3 is TGCAGCGTTGAAGCAAACTTAAGGGGGAGCGGCTACACCTTC. Its translation: CSVEANLRGSGYTF. The full variable domain, with the rest looked up from reference TRBV29-1 and TRBJ1-2, is SAVISQKPSRDICQRGTSLTIQCQVDSQVTMMFWYRQQPGQSLTLIATANQGSEATYESGFVIDKFPISRPNLTFSTLTVSNMSPEDSSIYLCSVEANLRGSGYTFGSGTRLTVV.

V gene TRBV19 combines with J gene TRBJ1-3; D unclear. Germline V gene sequence: CDR1 LNHDA, CDR2 SQIVND (reference sequence). V was cut by 7 bases and J by 0 bases, with 10 bases left in between. CDR3 length: 14 amino acids. Here the CDR3 DNA reads TGTGCCAGTACTTACAGCGACTCTGGAAACACCATATATTTT. Its protein product is CASTYSDSGNTIYF. Complete variable domain (other parts from reference TRBV19 and TRBJ1-3): DGGITQSPKYLFRKEGQNVTLSCEQNLNHDAMYWYRQDPGQGLRLIYYSQIVNDFQKGDIAEGYSVSREKKESFPLTVTSAQKNPTAFYLCASTYSDSGNTIYFGEGSWLTVV.

In this sample, this clonotype turned up many times. This chain joins TRBV7-8 and TRBJ2-7, with 9 nucleotides matching TRBD1. Losses at the gene ends were 5 bases for V and 2 bases for J; bases not matched to a gene: 7. Looked up from germline, CDR1 is SGHVS and CDR2 is FQNEAQ. The CDR3 totals 15 residues. Written as DNA, the CDR3 is TGTGCCAGCAGCCAGGGACAGGGAACCACCTACGAGCAGTACTTC. Translated: CASSQGQGTTYEQYF. Drawing the rest from reference TRBV7-8 and TRBJ2-7, the complete variable domain is GAGVSQSPRYKVAKRGQDVALRCDPISGHVSLFWYQQALGQGPEFLTYFQNEAQLDKSGLPSDRFFAERPEGSVSTLKIQRTQQEDSAVYLCASSQGQGTTYEQYFGPGTRLTVT.

The chain combines TRBV29-1 with TRBJ1-1, with TRBD1 matching 10 bases. The CDR3 consists of 13 residues. The V segment lost 3 bases and the J segment 4 bases; nucleotides outside the gene matches: 2. In germline, CDR1 is SQVTM, CDR2 ANQGSEA. This chain's CDR3 is CSVEGQGSTEAFF. For the CDR3, the DNA is TGCAGCGTTGAGGGACAGGGGAGCACTGAAGCTTTCTTT. Variable domain in full (rest from reference TRBV29-1 and TRBJ1-1): SAVISQKPSRDICQRGTSLTIQCQVDSQVTMMFWYRQQPGQSLTLIATANQGSEATYESGFVIDKFPISRPNLTFSTLTVSNMSPEDSSIYLCSVEGQGSTEAFFGQGTRLTVV.

This clonotype was seen many times. The CDR3 region is CASSPRQGLNEQFF. In DNA, the CDR3 is TGTGCCAGCAGCCCTAGGCAGGGCCTCAATGAGCAGTTCTTC. The rearrangement uses TRBV7-9 and TRBJ2-1, with a possible D match to TRBD1 (5 bases). Germline CDR1 SEHNR, CDR2 FQNEAQ (reference sequence). Trimming stripped 5 bases from V and 6 bases from J, with 14 bases between. The CDR3 loop spans 14 amino acids.

This chain connects TRBV7-2 to TRBJ1-2; a weak D match, TRBD1 (6 bases). The CDR3 runs 13 residues. Looked up from germline, CDR1 is SGHTA and CDR2 is FQGNSA. V was clipped by 3 bases and J by 7 bases, with 12 bases between them. Written as DNA, the CDR3 is TGTGCCAGCAGCTTTATACAGGGATCTGGCTACACCTTC. As protein: CASSFIQGSGYTF.

This clonotype was observed a handful of times. DNA for the CDR3: TGTGCCAGCTCAACGGCCTACGAGCAGTACTTC. Its translation: CASSTAYEQYF. J is TRBJ2-7 and V is TRBV2, with D hard to call. This CDR3 contains 11 residues. Germline V gene lookup returns CDR1 SNHLY and CDR2 FYNNEI. Trimming removed 8 bases from V and 2 bases from J, with 7 bases in between.

Ten or more counts support this clonotype. The CDR3 reads CASSPGHLVYEQYF. Here the CDR3 DNA reads TGTGCCAGCAGCCCTGGACACCTTGTCTACGAGCAGTACTTC. The chain couples TRBV3-1 to TRBJ2-7; possibly TRBD1 for D (5 bases). V lost 4 bases and J 3 bases, leaving 13 bases between the germline ends. Germline-derived CDR1 and CDR2 are LGHDT and YNNKEL (reference sequence). The CDR3 has 14 amino acids.

CDR3 loop: CASSQVGLNNNEQFF. CDR3 nucleotide sequence: TGCGCCAGCAGCCAAGTTGGACTAAACAACAATGAGCAGTTCTTC. V usage is TRBV4-1 and J usage is TRBJ2-1; TRBD2 might be the D (6 bases). Germline V gives CDR1 MGHRA, CDR2 YSYEKL. The length of the CDR3 is 15 residues. V was trimmed by 1 base and J by 5 bases, leaving 12 bases between them.

The rearrangement uses TRBV5-1 and TRBJ2-7, with unresolved D. Germline V gene lookup returns CDR1 SGHRS and CDR2 YFSETQ. The CDR3 covers 13 residues. Trimming pared 3 bases from V and 4 bases from J, leaving 11 bases between. The CDR3 DNA sequence: TGCGCCAGCAGCTCGGACGGCATTTACGAGCAGTACTTC. Protein: CASSSDGIYEQYF.

Note on this clonotype: Its ends do not fully match the called genes, so a read error is possible. The V call is TRBV13, the J call TRBJ2-1; 8 bases fit TRBD1. This CDR3 contains 18 residues. Germline V gene sequence: CDR1 PRHDT, CDR2 FYEKMQ (reference sequence). CDR3 bases: TGTGCCAGCACCTCACCGGCTTTAGACAGGGGCCTTTACAATAAGCAGTTCTTC. Protein: CASTSPALDRGLYNKQFF.

The chain is built from TRBV15 and TRBJ2-5; D possibly corresponds to TRBD1 (6 bases). This CDR3 is built from 15 residues. The germline V gene encodes CDR1 LNHNV and CDR2 YYDKDF (reference sequence). The germline V and J ends were trimmed by 4 bases and 5 bases, with 17 bases remaining between them. CDR3 sequence: CATSTPRGTGETQYF. The CDR3 coding sequence is TGTGCCACCAGCACTCCTAGGGGGACGGGTGAGACCCAGTACTTC.

This clonotype was recorded at least ten times. The chain employs TRBV11-2 and TRBJ1-1; the D gene is possibly TRBD1 (5 bases). V was pared by 1 base and J by 6 bases, with 9 bases between. Germline values: CDR1 SGHAT, CDR2 FQNNGV. The CDR3 is 13 residues long. Here the CDR3 DNA reads TGTGCCAGCAGCTTAGGGGGGAATGCTGAAGCTTTCTTT. Protein product: CASSLGGNAEAFF.

V is TRBV2 and J is TRBJ2-3; D not resolved. The CDR3 loop spans 14 amino acids. Germline lookup yields CDR1 SNHLY and CDR2 FYNNEI. The V end lost 3 bases, the J end lost 3 bases, and 10 bases lay between the germline ends. The CDR3 DNA sequence: TGTGCCAGCAGTGAGTTAGCTTTTACAGATACGCAGTATTTT. Protein: CASSELAFTDTQYF.

This clonotype has a count of ten or more. The chain couples TRBV12-3 or TRBV12-4 to TRBJ2-3, with D tentatively TRBD1 or TRBD2 (5 bases each). V lost 6 bases to trimming and J lost 6 bases, with 7 bases between them. This CDR3 is 11 amino acids long. For the CDR3, the DNA is TGTGCCAGCAGGGGGGTTGATACGCAGTATTTT. Protein: CASRGVDTQYF.

This clonotype was seen more than once but under ten times. This rearrangement joins TRBV7-8 to TRBJ1-1; 8 bases align to TRBD1. The CDR3 covers 15 residues. V lost 4 bases and J lost 1; bases outside the gene matches: 5. Germline CDR1 reads SGHVS; CDR2 reads FQNEAQ. The CDR3, as DNA: TGTGCCAGCAGCTCCCAGGGACAGGCGAACACTGAAGCTTTCTTT. This translates into CASSSQGQANTEAFF.

This chain connects TRBV12-3 or TRBV12-4 to TRBJ1-2; tentative D call: TRBD1 (6 bases). The CDR3 consists of 13 residues. V lost 1 base and J lost 6, with 9 bases in between. DNA for the CDR3: TGTGCCAGCAGTTTAGACAGGGCCAATGGCTACACCTTC. Translation: CASSLDRANGYTF.

This clonotype has ten or more counts. The chain uses TRBV6-5 and TRBJ1-5; no definite D call. This CDR3 has 15 amino acids. The V gene lost 4 bases and the J gene lost 2 bases, with 12 bases spanning the gap. Germline V gene lookup returns CDR1 MNHEY and CDR2 SVGAGI. The CDR3 DNA follows: TGTGCCAGCAGTTCCAGTACAGAAGGCAATCAGCCCCAGCATTTT. This translates into CASSSSTEGNQPQHF.

Many counts were recorded for this clonotype. The chain recombines TRBV11-2 with TRBJ2-3; D is ambiguous. Trimming stripped 7 bases from V and 6 bases from J, with 20 bases between. Germline V gives CDR1 SGHAT, CDR2 FQNNGV. The CDR3 is made up of 15 amino acids. CDR3 sequence: CASTNGIRGSDTQYF. The CDR3 DNA is TGTGCCAGCACCAACGGAATCCGAGGATCTGATACGCAGTATTTT.

V and J are TRBV10-1 and TRBJ1-2; 7 nucleotides match TRBD1. The CDR3 totals 14 residues. V trimming: 5 bases; J trimming: 7 bases; junction bases outside the gene matches: 10. Germline values: CDR1 WNHNN, CDR2 SYGVQD (reference sequence). CDR3 sequence reads: CASSPDRRPGGYTF. As DNA, the CDR3 is TGCGCCAGCAGTCCGGACAGGCGGCCCGGTGGCTACACCTTC.

In its sample, this clonotype was seen many times. The chain joins TRBV20-1 to TRBJ1-1, with D perhaps matching TRBD1 (6 bases). From germline, CDR1 is DFQATT and CDR2 SNEGSKA (reference sequence). The V and J ends lost 4 bases and 0 bases respectively, with 15 bases between them. The CDR3 is 15 amino acids. The CDR3, as DNA: TGCAGTGCTATCACCTTAACAGGGATGAACACTGAAGCTTTCTTT. Its protein product is CSAITLTGMNTEAFF.

The chain couples TRBV27 to TRBJ1-3; TRBD1 is a possible D gene (6 bases). Trimming pared 0 bases from V and 0 bases from J, leaving 6 bases between. CDR1 and CDR2 from the germline V gene are MNHEY and SMNVEV (reference sequence). The CDR3 covers 15 residues. CDR3 in amino acids: CASSLSGASGNTIYF. Here the CDR3 DNA reads TGTGCCAGCAGTTTATCGGGGGCCTCTGGAAACACCATATATTTT.

This clonotype came up many times. The rearrangement links TRBV20-1 to TRBJ1-2; no clear D. This CDR3 contains 10 residues. V was pared by 6 bases and J by 8 bases, with 10 bases between. The V gene's germline CDR1 is DFQATT and CDR2 SNEGSKA (reference sequence). The CDR3 sequence: CSAPESGYTF. The CDR3 nucleotides are TGCAGTGCCCCCGAGTCAGGCTACACCTTC.

The gene calls are TRBV7-8 and TRBJ1-1, with D possibly TRBD1 on 5 matching bases. This CDR3 has 13 residues. Germline V gene sequence: CDR1 SGHVS, CDR2 FQNEAQ. Trimming took off 3 bases at V and 2 bases at J, with 7 bases between the two ends. CDR3 DNA: TGTGCCAGCAGCTTCAGGGTCAACACTGAAGCTTTCTTT. Translation gives CASSFRVNTEAFF.

This sequence joins TRBV29-1 and TRBJ2-1; unclear D gene. Germline values: CDR1 SQVTM, CDR2 ANQGSEA. Trimming removed 6 bases from V and 7 bases from J, with 10 bases in between. The CDR3 loop spans 11 amino acids. CDR3 sequence: CSVESRNEQFF. The CDR3 nucleotides read TGCAGCGTCGAGAGCAGAAATGAGCAGTTCTTC.